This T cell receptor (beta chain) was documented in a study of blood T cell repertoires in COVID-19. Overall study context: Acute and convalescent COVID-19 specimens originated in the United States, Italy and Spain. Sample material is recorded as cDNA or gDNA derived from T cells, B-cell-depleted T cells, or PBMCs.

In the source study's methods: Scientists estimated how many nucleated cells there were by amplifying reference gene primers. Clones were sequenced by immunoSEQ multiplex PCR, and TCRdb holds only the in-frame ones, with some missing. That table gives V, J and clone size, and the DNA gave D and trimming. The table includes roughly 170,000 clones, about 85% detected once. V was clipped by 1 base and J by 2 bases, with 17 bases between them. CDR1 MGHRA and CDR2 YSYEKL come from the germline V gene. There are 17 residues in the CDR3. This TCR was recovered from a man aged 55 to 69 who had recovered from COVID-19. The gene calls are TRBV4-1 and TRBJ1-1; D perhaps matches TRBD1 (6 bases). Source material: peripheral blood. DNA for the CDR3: TGCGCCAGCAGCCAAGCGATTACCGGACAGCCAAACACTGAAGCTTTCTTT. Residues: CASSQAITGQPNTEAFF.